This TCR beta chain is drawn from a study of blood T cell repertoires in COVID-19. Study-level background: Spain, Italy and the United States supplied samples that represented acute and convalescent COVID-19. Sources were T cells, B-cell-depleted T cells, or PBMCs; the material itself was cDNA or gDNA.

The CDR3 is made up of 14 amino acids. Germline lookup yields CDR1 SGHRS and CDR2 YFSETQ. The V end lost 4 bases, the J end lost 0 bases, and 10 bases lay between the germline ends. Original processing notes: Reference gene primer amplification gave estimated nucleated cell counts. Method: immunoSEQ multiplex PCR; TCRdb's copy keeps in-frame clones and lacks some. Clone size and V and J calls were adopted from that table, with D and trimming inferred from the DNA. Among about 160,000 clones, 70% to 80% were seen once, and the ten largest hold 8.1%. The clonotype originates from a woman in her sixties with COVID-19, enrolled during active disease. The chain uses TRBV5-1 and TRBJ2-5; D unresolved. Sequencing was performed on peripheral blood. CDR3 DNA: TGCGCCAGCAGCCCCTCCTCGTACCAAGAGACCCAGTACTTC. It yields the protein CASSPSSYQETQYF.